The following is a T cell receptor beta chain sequence with its context. Its cognate antigen is unknown. The CDR3 loop spans 13 amino acids. Trimming cost V 4 bases and J 4 bases, with 8 bases left between them. CDR1 is KGHSY, CDR2 FQNENV, per germline. This specimen belongs to a study of cytomegalovirus exposure and HLA in healthy donors. Participants comprised healthy donors of bone marrow. Researchers ran the PCR with 60 Vbeta and 13 Jbeta primers. Method: immunoSEQ multiplex PCR; TCRdb's copy keeps in-frame clones and lacks some. The table shows around 210,000 clones, with 85% occurring only once. Overall study findings and caveats: Association of a missense DCLRE1C variant with TCR beta V- and J-gene trimming was reported in a later analysis. The study found most TCR sequences rare, yet found some public TCRs in many donors.

Sequencing used PBMCs. The source is a girl aged 2-10 years in good health and CMV-seronegative. The rearrangement joins TRBV16 to TRBJ1-3; no definite D call. The CDR3 sequence: CASSPGRGNTIYF. The CDR3 nucleotides are TGTGCCAGCAGCCCCGGGAGAGGAAACACCATATATTTT.